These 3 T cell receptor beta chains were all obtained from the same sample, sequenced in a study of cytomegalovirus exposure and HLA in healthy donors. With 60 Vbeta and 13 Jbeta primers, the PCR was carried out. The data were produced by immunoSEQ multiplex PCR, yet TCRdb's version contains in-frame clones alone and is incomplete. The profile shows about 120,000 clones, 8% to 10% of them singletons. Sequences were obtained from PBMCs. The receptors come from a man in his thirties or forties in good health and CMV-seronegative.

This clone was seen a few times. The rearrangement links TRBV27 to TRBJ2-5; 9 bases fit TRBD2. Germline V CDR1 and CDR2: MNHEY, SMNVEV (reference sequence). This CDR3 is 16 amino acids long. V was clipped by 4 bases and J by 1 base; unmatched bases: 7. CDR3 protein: CASSWSSGEIQETQYF. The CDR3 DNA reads TGTGCCAGCAGTTGGTCTAGCGGGGAGATCCAAGAGACCCAGTACTTC.

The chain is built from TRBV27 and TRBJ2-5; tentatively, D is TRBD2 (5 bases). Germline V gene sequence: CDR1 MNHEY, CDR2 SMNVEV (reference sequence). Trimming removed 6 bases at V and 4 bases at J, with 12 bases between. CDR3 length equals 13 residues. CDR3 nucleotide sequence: TGTGCCAGCAGCTGGAGGTTTACAGAGACCCAGTACTTC. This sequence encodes CASSWRFTETQYF.

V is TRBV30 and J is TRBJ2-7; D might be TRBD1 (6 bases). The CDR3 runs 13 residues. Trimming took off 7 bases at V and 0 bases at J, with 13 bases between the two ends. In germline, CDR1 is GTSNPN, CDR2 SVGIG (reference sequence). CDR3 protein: CAYSRGFSYEQYF. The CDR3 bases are TGTGCCTATTCCAGGGGCTTCTCCTACGAGCAGTACTTC.